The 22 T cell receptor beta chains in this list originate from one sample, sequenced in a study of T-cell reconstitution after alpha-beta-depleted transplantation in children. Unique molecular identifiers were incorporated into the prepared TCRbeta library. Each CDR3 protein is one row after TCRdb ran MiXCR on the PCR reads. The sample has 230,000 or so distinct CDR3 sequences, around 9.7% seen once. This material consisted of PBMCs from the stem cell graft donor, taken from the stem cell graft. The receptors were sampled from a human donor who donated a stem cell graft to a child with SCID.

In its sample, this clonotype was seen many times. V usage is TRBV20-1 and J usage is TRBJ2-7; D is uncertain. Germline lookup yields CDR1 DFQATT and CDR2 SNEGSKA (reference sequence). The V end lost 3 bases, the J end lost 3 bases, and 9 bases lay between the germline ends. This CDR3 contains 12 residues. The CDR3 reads CSARFGSYEQYF. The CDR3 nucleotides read TGCAGTGCTAGGTTCGGCAGCTACGAGCAGTACTTC.

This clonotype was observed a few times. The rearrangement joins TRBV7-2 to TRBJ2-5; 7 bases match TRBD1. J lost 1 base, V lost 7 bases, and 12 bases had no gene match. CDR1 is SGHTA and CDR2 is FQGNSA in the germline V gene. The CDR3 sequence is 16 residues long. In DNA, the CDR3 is TGTGCCAGCACCCGGACAGGCCTTTTCGTCCAAGAGACCCAGTACTTC. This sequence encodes CASTRTGLFVQETQYF.

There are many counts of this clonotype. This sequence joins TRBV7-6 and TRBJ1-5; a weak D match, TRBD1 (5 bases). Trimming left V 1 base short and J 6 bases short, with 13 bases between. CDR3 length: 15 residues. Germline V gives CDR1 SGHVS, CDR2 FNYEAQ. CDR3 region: CASSLGMGGGQPQHF. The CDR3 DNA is TGTGCCAGCAGCTTAGGAATGGGGGGTGGTCAGCCCCAGCATTTT.

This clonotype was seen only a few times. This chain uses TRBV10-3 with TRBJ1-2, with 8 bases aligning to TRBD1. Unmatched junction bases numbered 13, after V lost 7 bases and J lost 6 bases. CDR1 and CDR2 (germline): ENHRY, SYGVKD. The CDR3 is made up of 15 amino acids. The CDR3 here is CAIIAHEDRENGYTF. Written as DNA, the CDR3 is TGTGCCATCATCGCTCACGAGGACAGGGAAAATGGCTACACCTTC.

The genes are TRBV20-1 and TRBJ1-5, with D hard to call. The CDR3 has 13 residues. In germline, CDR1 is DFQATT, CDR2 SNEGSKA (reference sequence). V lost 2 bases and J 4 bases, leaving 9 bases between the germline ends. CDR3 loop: CSARLPGNQPQHF. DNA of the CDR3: TGCAGTGCTAGATTGCCGGGTAATCAGCCCCAGCATTTT.

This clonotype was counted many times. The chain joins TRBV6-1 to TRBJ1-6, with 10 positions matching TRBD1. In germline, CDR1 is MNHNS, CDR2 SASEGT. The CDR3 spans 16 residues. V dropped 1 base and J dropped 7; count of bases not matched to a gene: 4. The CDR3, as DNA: TGTGCCAGCAGTGAAGGGCGGACAGGGGGAAATTCACCCCTCCACTTT. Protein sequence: CASSEGRTGGNSPLHF.

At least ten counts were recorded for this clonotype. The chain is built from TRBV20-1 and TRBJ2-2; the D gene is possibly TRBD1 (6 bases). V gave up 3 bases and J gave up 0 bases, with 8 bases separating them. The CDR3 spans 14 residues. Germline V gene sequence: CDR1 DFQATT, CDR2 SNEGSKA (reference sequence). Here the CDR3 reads CSASGTSNTGELFF. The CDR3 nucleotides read TGCAGTGCTAGTGGGACATCGAACACCGGGGAGCTGTTTTTT.

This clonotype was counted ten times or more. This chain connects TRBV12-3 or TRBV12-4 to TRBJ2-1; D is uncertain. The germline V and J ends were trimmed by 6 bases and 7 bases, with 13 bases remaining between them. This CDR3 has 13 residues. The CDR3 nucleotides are TGTGCCAGCAGCCCCGGACCCCGGAATGAGCAGTTCTTC. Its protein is CASSPGPRNEQFF.

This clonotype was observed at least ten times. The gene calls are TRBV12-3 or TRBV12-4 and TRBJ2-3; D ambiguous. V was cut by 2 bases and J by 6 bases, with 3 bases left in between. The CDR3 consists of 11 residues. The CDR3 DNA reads TGTGCCAGCAGTTTATTGGATACGCAGTATTTT. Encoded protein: CASSLLDTQYF.

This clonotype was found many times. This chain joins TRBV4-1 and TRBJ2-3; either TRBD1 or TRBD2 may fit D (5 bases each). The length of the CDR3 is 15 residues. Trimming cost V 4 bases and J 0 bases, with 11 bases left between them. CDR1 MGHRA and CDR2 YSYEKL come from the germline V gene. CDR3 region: CASSLSGPSTDTQYF. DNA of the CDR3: TGCGCCAGCAGCCTCTCGGGACCAAGCACAGATACGCAGTATTTT.

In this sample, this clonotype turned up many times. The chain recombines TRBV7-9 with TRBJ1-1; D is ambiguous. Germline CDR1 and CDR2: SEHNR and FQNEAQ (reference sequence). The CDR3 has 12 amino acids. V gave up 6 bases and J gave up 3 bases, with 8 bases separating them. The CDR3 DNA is TGTGCCAGCAGTTTAAGGGACACTGAAGCTTTCTTT. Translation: CASSLRDTEAFF.

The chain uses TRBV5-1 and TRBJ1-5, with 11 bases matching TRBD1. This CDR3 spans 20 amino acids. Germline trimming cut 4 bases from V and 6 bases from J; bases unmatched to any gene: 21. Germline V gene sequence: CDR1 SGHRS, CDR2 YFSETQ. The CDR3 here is CASSHTKIAARTGGFQPQHF. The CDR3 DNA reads TGCGCCAGCAGCCACACCAAAATAGCGGCTCGGACAGGGGGCTTTCAGCCCCAGCATTTT.

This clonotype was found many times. CDR3 DNA sequence: TGTGCCAGCAGTTTGGGTCGGCTAGCGGGGGGGAATGAGCAGTTCTTC. The encoded protein is CASSLGRLAGGNEQFF. This rearrangement joins TRBV28 to TRBJ2-1; TRBD2 matches at 12 bases. The length of the CDR3 is 16 residues. Germline V gene sequence: CDR1 MDHEN, CDR2 SYDVKM. The junction had 7 bases not matched to a gene; V was cut back by 3 bases and J by 7 bases.

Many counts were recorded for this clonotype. Here the CDR3 DNA reads TGTGCCAGCAGCTCTCTCCTCCGGGACAGGCCCTCCTACGAGCAGTACTTC. Protein sequence: CASSSLLRDRPSYEQYF. V is TRBV7-2 and J is TRBJ2-7; 8 nucleotides agree with TRBD1. The CDR3 sequence is 17 residues long. With V trimmed by 4 bases and J by 0 bases, 11 bases remained unmatched. Germline loops: CDR1 SGHTA, CDR2 FQGNSA.

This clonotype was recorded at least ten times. The CDR3 protein is CATSRDIARGGYEQYF. Written as DNA, the CDR3 is TGTGCCACCAGCAGAGATATCGCCAGGGGGGGATACGAGCAGTACTTC. The chain has TRBV15 and TRBJ2-7, with D perhaps matching TRBD1 or TRBD2 (7 bases each). Trimming pared 0 bases from V and 4 bases from J, leaving 16 bases between. Germline values: CDR1 LNHNV, CDR2 YYDKDF (reference sequence). The CDR3 contains 16 residues.

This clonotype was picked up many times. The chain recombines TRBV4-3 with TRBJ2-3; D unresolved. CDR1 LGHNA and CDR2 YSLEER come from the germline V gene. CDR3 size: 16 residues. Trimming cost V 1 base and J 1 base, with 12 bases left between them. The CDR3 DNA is TGCGCCAGCAGCCAAGTGACACTGGCGGGCACAGATACGCAGTATTTT. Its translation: CASSQVTLAGTDTQYF.

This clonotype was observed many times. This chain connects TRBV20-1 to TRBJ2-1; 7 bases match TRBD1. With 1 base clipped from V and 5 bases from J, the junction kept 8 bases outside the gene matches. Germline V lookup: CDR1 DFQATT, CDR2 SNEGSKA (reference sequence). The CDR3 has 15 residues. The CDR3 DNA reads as TGCAGTGCTAGAGCCTACAGGGGCGCCCACAATGAGCAGTTCTTC. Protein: CSARAYRGAHNEQFF.

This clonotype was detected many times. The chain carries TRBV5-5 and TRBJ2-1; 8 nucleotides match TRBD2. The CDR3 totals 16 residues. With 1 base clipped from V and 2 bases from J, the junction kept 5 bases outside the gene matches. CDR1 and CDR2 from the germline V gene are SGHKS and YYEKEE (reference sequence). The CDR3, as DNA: TGTGCCAGCAGCTTGTTGCGGGGGGCTACCTACAATGAGCAGTTCTTC. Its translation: CASSLLRGATYNEQFF. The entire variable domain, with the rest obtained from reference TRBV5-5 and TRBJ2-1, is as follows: DAGVTQSPTHLIKTRGQQVTLRCSPISGHKSVSWYQQVLGQGPQFIFQYYEKEERGRGNFPDRFSARQFPNYSSELNVNALLLGDSALYLCASSLLRGATYNEQFFGPGTRLTVL.

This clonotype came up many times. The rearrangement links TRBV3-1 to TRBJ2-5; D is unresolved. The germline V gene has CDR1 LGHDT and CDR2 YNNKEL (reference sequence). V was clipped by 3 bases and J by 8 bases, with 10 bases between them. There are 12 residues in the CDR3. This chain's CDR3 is CASSQLYTTQYF. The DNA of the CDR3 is TGTGCCAGCAGCCAGCTGTACACCACCCAGTACTTC.

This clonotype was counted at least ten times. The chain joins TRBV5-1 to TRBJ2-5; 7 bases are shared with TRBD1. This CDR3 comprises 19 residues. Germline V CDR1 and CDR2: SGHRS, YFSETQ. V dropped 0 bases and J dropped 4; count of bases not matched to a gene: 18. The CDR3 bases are TGCGCCAGCAGCTTGGCCGACCTCTGGACAGGTAGATTTGGAGAGACCCAGTACTTC. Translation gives CASSLADLWTGRFGETQYF.

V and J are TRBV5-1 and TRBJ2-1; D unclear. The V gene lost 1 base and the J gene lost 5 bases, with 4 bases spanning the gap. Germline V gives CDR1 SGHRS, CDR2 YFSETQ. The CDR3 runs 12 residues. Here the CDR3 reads CASSLYNNEQFF. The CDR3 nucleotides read TGCGCCAGCAGCTTGTATAACAATGAGCAGTTCTTC.

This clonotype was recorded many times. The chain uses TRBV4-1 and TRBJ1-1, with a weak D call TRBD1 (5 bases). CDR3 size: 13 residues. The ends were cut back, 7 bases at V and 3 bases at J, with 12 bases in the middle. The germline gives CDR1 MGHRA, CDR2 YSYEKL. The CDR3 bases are TGCGCCAGCACATACGGGGGGTACACTGAAGCTTTCTTT. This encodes CASTYGGYTEAFF.